This TCR beta chain is drawn from a study of PD-1 blockade in classical Hodgkin lymphoma. Deletions cut 6 bases from V and 8 bases from J, with 20 bases between. Germline V gene data show CDR1 as MRHNA and CDR2 as SNTAGT. CDR3 length: 15 amino acids. Overall study findings and caveats: Compared with baseline, CD4+ but not CD8+ TCR diversity had risen significantly by C4D1. Prior therapy or disease activity may underlie the repertoire differences, whose causes remain undefined. Complete responders entered with baseline diversity on par with newly diagnosed patients, the results showed.

To note about this clone: What it recognizes is unknown.

Described time point: cycle 4 day 1 (C4D1), after less than seven weeks of nivolumab. Each patient's relapse followed autologous stem cell transplantation, and brentuximab vedotin exposure varied. Method: immunoSEQ multiplex PCR; TCRdb's copy keeps in-frame clones and lacks some. The top ten hold approximately 17% of the sample, which has 25,000 to 35,000 clones, about 80% seen once. This sample comprised peripheral blood mononuclear cells (PBMCs), obtained before the fourth cycle of nivolumab. This clonotype originated in a human donor with classical Hodgkin lymphoma. This rearrangement joins TRBV6-4 to TRBJ1-5; D is possibly TRBD1 (5 bases). The DNA for the CDR3 is TGTGCCAGCAGCGCGGGACCGGGAGGAGGGAAGCCCCAGCATTTT. Amino acids: CASSAGPGGGKPQHF.